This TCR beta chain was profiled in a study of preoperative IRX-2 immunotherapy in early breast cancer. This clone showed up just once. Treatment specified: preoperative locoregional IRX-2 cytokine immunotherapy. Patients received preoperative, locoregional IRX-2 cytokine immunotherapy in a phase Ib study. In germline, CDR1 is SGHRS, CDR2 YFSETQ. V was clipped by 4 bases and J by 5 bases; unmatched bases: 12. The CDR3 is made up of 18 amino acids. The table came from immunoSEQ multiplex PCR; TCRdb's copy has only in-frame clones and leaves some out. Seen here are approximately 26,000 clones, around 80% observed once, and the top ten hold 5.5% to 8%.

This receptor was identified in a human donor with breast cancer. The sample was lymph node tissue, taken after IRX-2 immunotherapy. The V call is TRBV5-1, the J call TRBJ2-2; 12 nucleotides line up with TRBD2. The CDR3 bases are TGCGCCAGCAGCACGACTAGCGGGAGTTCCCCTGGTACCGGGGAGCTGTTTTTT. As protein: CASSTTSGSSPGTGELFF.